These T cell receptor beta chains were read from a single sample in a study of blood T cell repertoires in COVID-19. Using immunoSEQ multiplex PCR, the repertoire was profiled, and TCRdb retains in-frame clones only, with some absent. The sample yields about 44,000 clones, about 87% seen once. The specimen was peripheral blood. The origin of the receptors is a woman between 35 and 50 years old with acute or convalescent COVID-19. CDR3s include the opening cysteine and the closing phenylalanine or tryptophan. A D gene is named only where the DNA matches it firmly. Rows may omit the clone size; those that give it use once, few, many or a size class.

TRBJ2-1,NA,TRBV28,NA,CASETGNEQFF,TGTGCCAGCGAAACCGGCAATGAGCAGTTCTTC
TRBJ2-3,NA,TRBV27,NA,CASGERVTDTQYF,TGTGCCAGTGGTGAGCGGGTGACAGATACGCAGTATTTT
TRBJ2-7,TRBD2,TRBV3-1/TRBV3-2,NA,CASSQELMGLGGYEQYF,TGTGCCAGCAGCCAAGAATTAATGGGACTAGGAGGTTACGAGCAGTACTTC
TRBJ1-2,TRBD1,TRBV27,NA,CASSMTGGRGGYTF,TGTGCCAGCAGTATGACAGGGGGCAGGGGTGGCTACACCTTC
TRBJ1-3,TRBD1,TRBV27,NA,CASSLEGARGNTIYF,TGTGCCAGCAGTTTAGAGGGGGCGCGTGGAAACACCATATATTTT
TRBJ2-7,NA,TRBV11-2,NA,CASSLWGVRYEQYF,TGTGCCAGCAGCTTATGGGGCGTCCGCTACGAGCAGTACTTC
TRBJ2-3,NA,TRBV4-1,NA,CASSQEEGEDTQYF,TGCGCCAGCAGCCAAGAAGAGGGGGAAGATACGCAGTATTTT
TRBJ2-1,NA,TRBV4-1,NA,CASSFGQSSYNEQFF,TGCGCCAGCAGTTTCGGACAGAGCTCCTACAATGAGCAGTTCTTC
TRBJ2-5,TRBD2,TRBV9,NA,CASSDAGLAFETQYF,TGTGCCAGCAGCGACGCGGGACTAGCGTTCGAGACCCAGTACTTC
TRBJ1-2,NA,TRBV30,NA,CAWSVQGFDGYTF,TGTGCCTGGAGTGTACAGGGTTTTGATGGCTACACCTTC
TRBJ1-6,NA,TRBV6-6,NA,CASSYASPTLHF,TGTGCCAGCAGTTACGCGAGCCCCACCCTCCACTTT
TRBJ2-1,TRBD2,TRBV2,NA,CASSAGLAGVYNEQFF,TGTGCCAGCAGTGCGGGTCTAGCGGGGGTCTACAATGAGCAGTTCTTC
TRBJ1-1,NA,TRBV27,NA,CASSLNWGHTEAFF,TGTGCCAGCAGTTTGAATTGGGGGCACACTGAAGCTTTCTTT
TRBJ2-7,TRBD2,TRBV5-1,NA,CASSLRPAGGDEQYF,TGCGCCAGCAGCTTGCGTCCAGCGGGGGGCGACGAGCAGTACTTC
TRBJ2-1,TRBD1,TRBV28,NA,CASSIPGTGGRNEQFF,TGTGCCAGCAGCATCCCCGGGACAGGGGGCCGAAATGAGCAGTTCTTC
TRBJ1-1,NA,TRBV12-3/TRBV12-4,NA,CASRLRTEAFF,TGTGCCAGCAGACTACGCACTGAAGCTTTCTTT
TRBJ1-1,NA,TRBV7-2,NA,CASSSPTVNTEAFF,TGTGCCAGCAGCTCGCCGACAGTCAACACTGAAGCTTTCTTT
TRBJ2-3,TRBD2,TRBV2,NA,CASSEARWTRLTDTQYF,TGTGCCAGCAGTGAAGCTCGCTGGACTAGACTCACAGATACGCAGTATTTT
TRBJ2-3,TRBD2,TRBV4-3,once,CASSQARERGLFTDTQYF,TGCGCCAGCAGCCAAGCCAGGGAGCGGGGGCTTTTCACAGATACGCAGTATTTT
TRBJ1-2,TRBD1,TRBV7-9,NA,CAGRQGLEPYGYTF,TGTGCCGGACGACAGGGTCTCGAGCCCTATGGCTACACCTTC
TRBJ2-7,TRBD1,TRBV7-9,NA,CASSSDRGYEQYF,TGTGCCAGCAGCTCGGACAGGGGCTACGAGCAGTACTTC
TRBJ1-1,NA,TRBV7-2,NA,CASSLGREYLNTEAFF,TGTGCCAGCAGCTTGGGGCGGGAATATCTGAACACTGAAGCTTTCTTT